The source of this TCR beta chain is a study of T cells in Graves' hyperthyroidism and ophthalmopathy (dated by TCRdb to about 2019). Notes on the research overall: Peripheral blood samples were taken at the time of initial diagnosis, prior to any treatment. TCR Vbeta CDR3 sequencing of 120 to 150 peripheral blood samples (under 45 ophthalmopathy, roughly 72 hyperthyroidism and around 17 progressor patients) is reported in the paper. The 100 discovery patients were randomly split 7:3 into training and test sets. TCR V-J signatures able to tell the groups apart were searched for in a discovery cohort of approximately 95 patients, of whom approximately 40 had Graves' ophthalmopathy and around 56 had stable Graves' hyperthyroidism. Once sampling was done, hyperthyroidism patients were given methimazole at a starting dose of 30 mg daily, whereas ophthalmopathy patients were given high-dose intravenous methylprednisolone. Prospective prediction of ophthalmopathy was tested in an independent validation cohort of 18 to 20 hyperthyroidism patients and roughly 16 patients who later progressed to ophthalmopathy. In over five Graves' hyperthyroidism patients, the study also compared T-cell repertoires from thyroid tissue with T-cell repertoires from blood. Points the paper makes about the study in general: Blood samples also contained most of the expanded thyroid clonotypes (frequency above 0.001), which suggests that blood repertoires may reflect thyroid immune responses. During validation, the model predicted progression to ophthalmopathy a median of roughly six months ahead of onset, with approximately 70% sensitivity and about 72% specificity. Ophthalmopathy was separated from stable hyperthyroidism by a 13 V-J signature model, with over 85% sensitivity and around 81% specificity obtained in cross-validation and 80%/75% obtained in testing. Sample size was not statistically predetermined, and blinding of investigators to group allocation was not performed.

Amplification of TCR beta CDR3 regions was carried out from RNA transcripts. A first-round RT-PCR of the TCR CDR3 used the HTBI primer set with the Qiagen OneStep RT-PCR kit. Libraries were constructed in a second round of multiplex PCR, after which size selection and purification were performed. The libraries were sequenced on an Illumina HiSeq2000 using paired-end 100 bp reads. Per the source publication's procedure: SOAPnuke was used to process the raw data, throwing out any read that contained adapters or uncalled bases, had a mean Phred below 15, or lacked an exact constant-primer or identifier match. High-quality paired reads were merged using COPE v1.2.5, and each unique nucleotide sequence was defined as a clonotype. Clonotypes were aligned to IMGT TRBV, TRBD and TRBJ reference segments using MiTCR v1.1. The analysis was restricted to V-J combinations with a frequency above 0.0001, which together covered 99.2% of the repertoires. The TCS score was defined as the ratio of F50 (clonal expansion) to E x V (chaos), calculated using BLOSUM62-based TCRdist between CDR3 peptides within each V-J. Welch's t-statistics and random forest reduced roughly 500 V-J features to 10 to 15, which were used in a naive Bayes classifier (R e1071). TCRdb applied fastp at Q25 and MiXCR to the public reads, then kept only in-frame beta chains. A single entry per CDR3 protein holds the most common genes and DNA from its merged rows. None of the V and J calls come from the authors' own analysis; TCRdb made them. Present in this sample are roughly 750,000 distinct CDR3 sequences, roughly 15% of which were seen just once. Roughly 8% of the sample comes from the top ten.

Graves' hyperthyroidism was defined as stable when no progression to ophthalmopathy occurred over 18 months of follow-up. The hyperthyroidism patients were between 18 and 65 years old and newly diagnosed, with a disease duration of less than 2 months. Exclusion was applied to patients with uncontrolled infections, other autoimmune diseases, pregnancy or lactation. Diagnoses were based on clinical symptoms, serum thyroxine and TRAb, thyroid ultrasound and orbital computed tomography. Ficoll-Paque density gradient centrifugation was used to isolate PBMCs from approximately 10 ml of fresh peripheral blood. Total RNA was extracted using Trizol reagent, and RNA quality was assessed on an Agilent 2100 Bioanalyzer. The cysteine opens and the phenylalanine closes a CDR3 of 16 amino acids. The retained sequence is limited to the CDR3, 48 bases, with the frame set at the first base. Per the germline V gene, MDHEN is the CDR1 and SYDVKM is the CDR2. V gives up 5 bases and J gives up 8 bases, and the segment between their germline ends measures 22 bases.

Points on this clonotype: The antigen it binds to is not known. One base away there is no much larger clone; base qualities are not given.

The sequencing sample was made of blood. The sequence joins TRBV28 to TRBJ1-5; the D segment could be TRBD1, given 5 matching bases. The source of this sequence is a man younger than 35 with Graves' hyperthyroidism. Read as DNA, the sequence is TGTGCCAGCAGTCTCCCCGGGACTCTTAGCAGGGAGCCCCAGCATTTT. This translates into CASSLPGTLSREPQHF.